These 27 T cell receptor beta chains were all obtained from the same sample, sequenced in a study of cytomegalovirus exposure and HLA in healthy donors. Primers for the PCR totalled 60 Vbeta and 13 Jbeta. Sequenced by immunoSEQ multiplex PCR; TCRdb stores in-frame clones only, minus some. The table shows 100,000 to 150,000 clones, with 55% to 75% occurring only once. The specimen sequenced was PBMCs. Receptor source: a human donor in good health.

This rearrangement joins TRBV9 to TRBJ2-7; D might be TRBD2 (6 bases). This CDR3 region has 14 residues. The germline V gene has CDR1 SGDLS and CDR2 YYNGEE. Trimming removed 2 bases from V and 2 bases from J, with 11 bases in between. The chain's CDR3 is CASSVGPGAYEQYF. The CDR3 DNA reads as TGTGCCAGCAGCGTGGGTCCGGGGGCCTACGAGCAGTACTTC.

The gene calls are TRBV6-5 and TRBJ2-3; perhaps TRBD1 as D (6 bases). CDR1 and CDR2 (germline): MNHEY, SVGAGI. V was trimmed by 8 bases and J by 1 base, leaving 7 bases between them. CDR3 length equals 12 residues. CDR3 amino acids: CASRTGTDTQYF. The CDR3 region has the DNA TGTGCCAGCCGGACAGGCACAGATACGCAGTATTTT.

This clone has a single count. The rearrangement links TRBV19 to TRBJ1-1; TRBD1 matches 9 bases. The CDR3 has 14 residues. Germline CDR1 LNHDA, CDR2 SQIVND (reference sequence). After removal of 7 bases from V and 6 bases from J, the junction contained 9 bases not matched to a gene. The CDR3 loop is CASKSPGQGPEAFF. In DNA form, the CDR3 reads TGTGCCAGTAAGAGCCCGGGACAGGGTCCTGAAGCTTTCTTT.

The chain carries TRBV7-3 and TRBJ2-2; TRBD1 is a possible D gene (5 bases). In germline, CDR1 is SGHTA, CDR2 FQGTGA. Trimming stripped 5 bases from V and 3 bases from J, with 10 bases between. The length of the CDR3 is 14 residues. The DNA of the CDR3 is TGTGCCAGCAGCCCGACAGTTTACACCGGGGAGCTGTTTTTT. Its protein is CASSPTVYTGELFF.

This clone occurred once. This rearrangement joins TRBV7-3 to TRBJ1-5; possible D gene TRBD1, 5 bases. Trimming removed 4 bases from V and 6 bases from J, with 16 bases in between. The CDR3 runs to 15 residues. Germline V gene lookup returns CDR1 SGHTA and CDR2 FQGTGA. CDR3 coding DNA: TGTGCCAGCAGCTCCCGACAGTTTGTTTGTCAGCCCCAGCATTTT. Amino acid sequence: CASSSRQFVCQPQHF.

The genes are TRBV27 and TRBJ1-2; 7 bases map to TRBD1. The CDR3 totals 21 residues. Per the germline V gene, CDR1 is MNHEY and CDR2 is SMNVEV (reference sequence). V was pared by 6 bases and J by 2 bases, with 27 bases of the junction left unmatched. The CDR3 loop reads CASSPDRVRGRSPDRNYGYTF. CDR3 bases: TGTGCCAGCAGCCCAGACAGGGTAAGAGGGCGAAGTCCTGACCGAAACTATGGCTACACCTTC.

The chain uses TRBV6-5 and TRBJ1-1; D is ambiguous. V shed 6 bases and J shed 0 bases, with 5 bases lying between them. CDR1 and CDR2 (germline): MNHEY, SVGAGI. This CDR3 spans 12 amino acids. The CDR3 protein is CASSQVNTEAFF. The CDR3 region has the DNA TGTGCCAGCAGCCAGGTGAACACTGAAGCTTTCTTT.

V and J are TRBV28 and TRBJ1-2; the match to TRBD1 covers 8 bases. The length of the CDR3 is 14 residues. The V gene end was trimmed by 6 bases and the J gene end by 3 bases; junction bases not matched to a gene: 6. Germline V lookup: CDR1 MDHEN, CDR2 SYDVKM. The CDR3 DNA sequence: TGTGCCAGCAGGCCGACAGGGGCATACTATGGCTACACCTTC. Translation: CASRPTGAYYGYTF.

This clone was found once. V is TRBV5-6 and J is TRBJ2-1, with TRBD2 matching 7 bases. The CDR3 extends over 17 amino acids. The V gene's germline CDR1 is SGHDT and CDR2 YYEEEE. V was clipped by 1 base and J by 3 bases; unmatched bases: 10. The CDR3 region has the DNA TGTGCCAGCAGCTTGATACTAGCGAAAATATTCTACAATGAGCAGTTCTTC. Amino acid sequence: CASSLILAKIFYNEQFF.

J is TRBJ1-4 and V is TRBV6-5; D call uncertain. The germline V gene has CDR1 MNHEY and CDR2 SVGAGI. The CDR3 loop spans 14 amino acids. Trimming removed 0 bases at V and 12 bases at J, with 14 bases between. The CDR3 DNA reads as TGTGCCAGCAGTTACTCGACTTTCATGGAAGAACTGTTTTTT. This encodes CASSYSTFMEELFF.

This clone was detected only a few times. The CDR3 is CASSPQGHPGSYEQYF. CDR3 coding DNA: TGTGCCAGCTCACCCCAAGGACATCCGGGCTCCTACGAGCAGTACTTC. This sequence joins TRBV18 and TRBJ2-7; maybe TRBD1 (5 bases). The CDR3 extends over 16 amino acids. V lost 3 bases to trimming and J lost 0 bases, with 15 bases between them. Germline V gives CDR1 KGHSH, CDR2 LQKENI. Supplemented by reference TRBV18 and TRBJ2-7, the full variable domain reads NAGVMQNPRHLVRRRGQEARLRCSPMKGHSHVYWYRQLPEEGLKFMVYLQKENIIDESGMPKERFSAEFPKEGPSILRIQQVVRGDSAAYFCASSPQGHPGSYEQYFGPGTRLTVT.

Here the CDR3 reads CASSLVGRGSANYEQYF. The CDR3 bases are TGTGCCAGCAGCTTAGTAGGCCGCGGGTCGGCTAACTACGAGCAGTACTTC. J is TRBJ2-7 and V is TRBV7-9; D is perhaps TRBD2 (5 bases). Germline loops: CDR1 SEHNR, CDR2 FQNEAQ (reference sequence). Trimming shortened V by 1 base and J by 3 bases, and 19 bases separated the two germline ends. The CDR3 is 17 residues long.

The rearrangement joins TRBV6-5 to TRBJ1-2; TRBD1 matches 8 bases. There are 13 residues in the CDR3. Germline loops: CDR1 MNHEY, CDR2 SVGAGI. The J segment lost 8 bases and the V segment lost 5 bases, leaving 7 bases of the junction unmatched. CDR3 coding DNA: TGTGCCAGCAGTAAGACAGGGGATTTAGGCTACACCTTC. Amino acid sequence: CASSKTGDLGYTF.

This clone was found once. This chain joins TRBV5-6 and TRBJ2-1; 7 nucleotides line up with TRBD2. CDR1 is SGHDT, CDR2 YYEEEE, per germline. This CDR3 is built from 16 residues. After removal of 3 bases from V and 3 bases from J, the junction contained 9 bases not matched to a gene. The CDR3 protein is CASSSGVAGFYNEQFF. In nucleotides, the CDR3 is TGTGCCAGCAGCTCCGGCGTAGCGGGTTTCTACAATGAGCAGTTCTTC.

The chain joins TRBV7-2 to TRBJ2-1; 8 positions match TRBD1. CDR3 length: 15 residues. The V gene end was trimmed by 5 bases and the J gene end by 8 bases; junction bases not matched to a gene: 11. The germline V gene encodes CDR1 SGHTA and CDR2 FQGNSA. The CDR3 region is CASSPRQGSAHEQFF. The CDR3 DNA follows: TGTGCCAGCAGCCCCAGACAGGGGAGCGCCCATGAGCAGTTCTTC.

A few counts support this clone. The chain links TRBV4-3 to TRBJ1-5; D unclear. The CDR3 contains 14 residues. V was trimmed by 5 bases and J by 7 bases, leaving 15 bases between them. From germline, CDR1 is LGHNA and CDR2 YSLEER. The CDR3 reads CASSKTVDGQPQHF. The DNA for the CDR3 is TGCGCCAGCAGCAAGACGGTAGACGGGCAGCCCCAGCATTTT.

This clone showed up just once. The chain combines TRBV7-9 with TRBJ2-3, with 7 bases aligning to TRBD1. The CDR3 is 16 residues long. CDR1 SEHNR and CDR2 FQNEAQ come from the germline V gene (reference sequence). V lost 8 bases and J lost 3; bases outside the gene matches: 14. CDR3 sequence reads: CASLGARQGPTDTQYF. In DNA form, the CDR3 reads TGTGCCAGCTTGGGGGCCCGACAGGGACCTACAGATACGCAGTATTTT.

V usage is TRBV28 and J usage is TRBJ1-2; perhaps TRBD1 as D (5 bases). Trimming removed 2 bases from V and 3 bases from J, with 10 bases in between. This CDR3 has 14 amino acids. Germline V gene lookup returns CDR1 MDHEN and CDR2 SYDVKM. The CDR3 nucleotides are TGTGCCAGCAGTTTACCGGTAGGGGACTATGGCTACACCTTC. Protein product: CASSLPVGDYGYTF.

The chain links TRBV19 to TRBJ2-1; 14 bases are a match to TRBD2. The V gene's germline CDR1 is LNHDA and CDR2 SQIVND (reference sequence). V lost 10 bases, J lost 9 bases, and 5 bases stayed unmatched. CDR3 length: 13 amino acids. The CDR3 loop is CATRTSGRSEQFF. The CDR3 nucleotides are TGTGCCACCAGGACTAGCGGGAGGAGTGAGCAGTTCTTC. Full variable domain (rest looked up from reference TRBV19 and TRBJ2-1): DGGITQSPKYLFRKEGQNVTLSCEQNLNHDAMYWYRQDPGQGLRLIYYSQIVNDFQKGDIAEGYSVSREKKESFPLTVTSAQKNPTAFYLCATRTSGRSEQFFGPGTRLTVL.

The chain has TRBV4-2 and TRBJ2-7, with TRBD1 as a possible D gene (6 bases). The CDR3 is 18 residues long. The V end was cut by 0 bases, the J end by 5 bases, with 23 bases between. Germline CDR1 is LGHNA and CDR2 is YNFKEQ. CDR3 sequence reads: CASSQDYPGAGAPNEQYF. The CDR3 DNA reads TGTGCCAGCAGCCAAGATTATCCCGGGGCAGGGGCCCCAAACGAGCAGTACTTC.

The chain combines TRBV7-2 with TRBJ1-2; no definite D call. Deletions cut 5 bases from V and 4 bases from J, with 8 bases between. The CDR3 has 12 amino acids. Germline CDR1 reads SGHTA; CDR2 reads FQGNSA. The CDR3 sequence: CASSIDTYGYTF. The CDR3 nucleotides are TGTGCCAGCAGCATCGACACCTATGGCTACACCTTC. Using reference TRBV7-2 and TRBJ1-2 for the parts outside the CDR3, the full variable domain is GAGVSQSPSNKVTEKGKDVELRCDPISGHTALYWYRQSLGQGLEFLIYFQGNSAPDKSGLPSDRFSAERTGGSVSTLTIQRTQQEDSAVYLCASSIDTYGYTFGSGTRLTVV.

Only a few counts were recorded for this clone. The rearrangement joins TRBV7-3 to TRBJ2-3; unclear D gene. The CDR3 extends over 13 amino acids. Looked up from germline, CDR1 is SGHTA and CDR2 is FQGTGA. Trimming took 0 bases from V and 6 from J, leaving 7 bases between them. CDR3 in amino acids: CASSLTTGDTQYF. The CDR3 DNA sequence: TGTGCCAGCAGCTTAACGACCGGGGATACGCAGTATTTT.

The rearrangement joins TRBV30 to TRBJ2-7; D is undetermined. Trimming removed 4 bases from V and 2 bases from J, with 6 bases in between. This CDR3 spans 11 amino acids. Germline assignment: CDR1 GTSNPN and CDR2 SVGIG (reference sequence). Written as DNA, the CDR3 is TGTGCCTGGACCCTCGCCTACGAGCAGTACTTC. Its protein is CAWTLAYEQYF.

The chain recombines TRBV7-2 with TRBJ2-7, with TRBD2 matching 8 bases. CDR3 length: 16 residues. V dropped 1 base and J dropped 1; count of bases not matched to a gene: 6. Germline assignment: CDR1 SGHTA and CDR2 FQGNSA. CDR3 sequence (DNA): TGTGCCAGCAGCTTAGATAGAGCGGGGGCATCCTACGAGCAGTACTTC. It specifies CASSLDRAGASYEQYF.

The gene calls are TRBV5-1 and TRBJ1-2, with TRBD1 identical over 7 bases. The CDR3 loop spans 12 amino acids. Trimming cost V 5 bases and J 4 bases; bases outside gene matches: 2. In germline, CDR1 is SGHRS, CDR2 YFSETQ. The CDR3 reads CASRQGIYGYTF. CDR3 in DNA: TGCGCCAGCAGACAGGGGATCTATGGCTACACCTTC.

The rearrangement links TRBV5-6 to TRBJ1-3; TRBD1 might be the D (5 bases). V was cut by 2 bases and J by 0 bases, with 9 bases left in between. The germline gives CDR1 SGHDT, CDR2 YYEEEE. The CDR3 loop spans 15 amino acids. In DNA, the CDR3 is TGTGCCAGCAGCTTTGGGGACTTCTCTGGAAACACCATATATTTT. Encoded protein: CASSFGDFSGNTIYF.

This chain links TRBV30 with TRBJ2-7, with 10 bases aligning to TRBD2. J gave up 6 bases and V 5 bases, and 7 bases lay outside the gene matches. Looked up from germline, CDR1 is GTSNPN and CDR2 is SVGIG (reference sequence). The CDR3 is made up of 13 amino acids. The CDR3 DNA reads TGTGCCTGGGCGGGACTAGCGAGGGGCGAGCAGTACTTC. It is translated as CAWAGLARGEQYF.